One sample yielded the 29 T cell receptor beta chains listed below, sequenced in a study of CD8 T cells in Susac syndrome. The RNA input was about 0.5 to 1 ug, and it was reverse transcribed with random hexamers. TCRdb analysed the immunoSEQ multiplex PCR reads with MiXCR anew, one entry per CDR3 protein. The repertoire has approximately 200,000 distinct CDR3 sequences, 92% of them found once; the top ten carry approximately 0.13%. The source material was CD8+ T cells from PBMCs. These receptors were obtained from a human donor with multiple sclerosis.

The V call is TRBV30, the J call TRBJ1-1; possible D gene TRBD1, 5 bases. This CDR3 spans 13 amino acids. The V end was cut by 3 bases, the J end by 0 bases, with 8 bases between. The germline gives CDR1 GTSNPN, CDR2 SVGIG (reference sequence). CDR3 DNA sequence: TGTGCCTGGAGCGGGGGGATGAACACTGAAGCTTTCTTT. It translates to CAWSGGMNTEAFF.

The chain links TRBV24-1 to TRBJ1-1; TRBD1 matches at 9 bases. J lost 7 bases, V lost 4 bases, and 3 bases had no gene match. CDR3 size: 13 residues. Germline V gene data show CDR1 as KGHDR and CDR2 as SFDVKD. The CDR3 DNA reads TGTGCCACCAGTGAAGGGACAGGGATTGAAGCTTTCTTT. Translation: CATSEGTGIEAFF.

V and J are TRBV6-5 and TRBJ2-7; 9 bases map to TRBD1. Germline V lookup: CDR1 MNHEY, CDR2 SVGAGI. The CDR3 consists of 15 residues. The V and J ends lost 4 bases and 4 bases, in that order; junction bases with no gene match: 8. The DNA for the CDR3 is TGTGCCAGCAGTTCACCGGGGACAGGGTTTTACGAGCAGTACTTC. This translates into CASSSPGTGFYEQYF.

The V call is TRBV2, the J call TRBJ2-1, with 8 bases that match TRBD1. The V gene end was trimmed by 4 bases and the J gene end by 4 bases; junction bases not matched to a gene: 6. The CDR3 runs 15 residues. CDR1 and CDR2 from the germline V gene are SNHLY and FYNNEI. CDR3 nucleotide sequence: TGTGCCAGCAGTGCTCCCGGGACAGGTTACAATGAGCAGTTCTTC. It translates to CASSAPGTGYNEQFF.

V is TRBV27 and J is TRBJ2-7; 10 bases agree with TRBD1. V shed 3 bases, J shed 1 base, and the junction held 3 bases outside the gene matches. The CDR3 extends over 15 amino acids. Germline CDR1 and CDR2: MNHEY and SMNVEV (reference sequence). The CDR3 loop reads CASSLSGQGSYEQYF. CDR3 DNA: TGTGCCAGCAGTTTGTCGGGACAGGGGTCCTACGAGCAGTACTTC.

V and J are TRBV27 and TRBJ2-5; a possible D gene is TRBD2 (7 bases). Germline CDR1 reads MNHEY; CDR2 reads SMNVEV (reference sequence). The ends were cut back, 5 bases at V and 5 bases at J, with 12 bases in the middle. The CDR3 sequence is 13 residues long. The CDR3 loop reads CASSTRGGETQYF. CDR3 DNA: TGTGCCAGCAGTACCAGGGGAGGGGAGACCCAGTACTTC.

V gene TRBV20-1 combines with J gene TRBJ2-1; no reliable D call. From germline, CDR1 is DFQATT and CDR2 SNEGSKA (reference sequence). Trimming cost V 0 bases and J 2 bases, with 2 bases left between them. The CDR3 contains 12 residues. CDR3 sequence: CSAREPYNEQFF. As DNA, the CDR3 is TGCAGTGCTAGAGAACCCTACAATGAGCAGTTCTTC.

The V gene is TRBV7-9, the J gene TRBJ2-1; no clear D. Germline-derived CDR1 and CDR2 are SEHNR and FQNEAQ (reference sequence). Trimming removed 4 bases at V and 3 bases at J, with 13 bases between. The CDR3 consists of 15 residues. CDR3: CASSSRFLGYNEQFF. CDR3 DNA sequence: TGTGCCAGCAGCTCGAGATTTCTAGGCTACAATGAGCAGTTCTTC.

V gene TRBV9 combines with J gene TRBJ2-1; 14 bases are shared with TRBD2. Germline CDR1 and CDR2: SGDLS and YYNGEE. The CDR3 consists of 15 residues. With 4 bases clipped from V and 9 bases from J, the junction kept 6 bases outside the gene matches. The CDR3 coding sequence is TGTGCCAGCAGCTCGACTAGCGGGGGGGCCCGTGAGCAGTTCTTC. Translating it yields CASSSTSGGAREQFF.

The V and J genes are TRBV6-5 and TRBJ1-1, with D unclear. Germline V gives CDR1 MNHEY, CDR2 SVGAGI. Trimming took off 0 bases at V and 0 bases at J, with 11 bases between the two ends. This CDR3 is 16 amino acids long. CDR3 sequence: CASSYSAGWVNTEAFF. The CDR3 coding sequence is TGTGCCAGCAGTTACTCGGCAGGCTGGGTGAACACTGAAGCTTTCTTT.

The chain links TRBV9 to TRBJ2-3; a possible D gene is TRBD2 (7 bases). The CDR3 spans 17 residues. Per germline, CDR1 SGDLS and CDR2 YYNGEE. Trimming cost V 4 bases and J 5 bases, with 23 bases left between them. The CDR3 is CASSLGGGGPHKDTQYF. DNA of the CDR3: TGTGCCAGCAGCTTAGGGGGAGGGGGGCCCCACAAAGATACGCAGTATTTT. The entire variable domain, with the rest obtained from reference TRBV9 and TRBJ2-3, is as follows: DSGVTQTPKHLITATGQRVTLRCSPRSGDLSVYWYQQSLDQGLQFLIQYYNGEERAKGNILERFSAQQFPDLHSELNLSSLELGDSALYFCASSLGGGGPHKDTQYFGPGTRLTVL.

This chain connects TRBV15 to TRBJ2-5; TRBD1 agrees at 7 bases. Germline CDR1 reads LNHNV; CDR2 reads YYDKDF (reference sequence). J lost 2 bases, V lost 5 bases, and 8 bases had no gene match. This CDR3 spans 15 amino acids. The CDR3 sequence is CATSYEGAGQETQYF. CDR3 DNA sequence: TGTGCCACCAGCTATGAGGGGGCAGGGCAAGAGACCCAGTACTTC.

This clonotype was counted between two and nine times. The junction differs from germline at one of its ends, possibly a read error. The rearrangement uses TRBV27 and TRBJ1-5; D is ambiguous. The CDR3 extends over 14 amino acids. CDR1 is MNHEY and CDR2 is SMNVEV in the germline V gene (reference sequence). The DNA for the CDR3 is TGTGCCAGTAGTTTCGGAACAGGCAATCAGCCCCAGCATTTT. It encodes CASSFGTGNQPQHF.

This sequence joins TRBV20-1 and TRBJ2-1; D might be TRBD2 (6 bases). Germline V CDR1 and CDR2: DFQATT, SNEGSKA (reference sequence). The CDR3 has 12 amino acids. Trimming left V 0 bases short and J 8 bases short, with 8 bases between. The CDR3 spells CSARDTGDEQFF. DNA of the CDR3: TGCAGTGCTAGAGATACGGGGGATGAGCAGTTCTTC.

The sample holds one count of this clonotype. The chain is built from TRBV6-2 or TRBV6-3 and TRBJ2-1, with 9 bases aligning to TRBD2. The CDR3 has 17 residues. CDR1 is MNHEY, CDR2 SVGEGT, per germline. J gave up 0 bases and V 5 bases, and 8 bases lay outside the gene matches. The CDR3 here is CASSAPRLADSYNEQFF. CDR3 in DNA: TGTGCCAGCAGTGCCCCACGACTAGCGGACTCCTACAATGAGCAGTTCTTC.

The chain couples TRBV4-2 to TRBJ2-5; the D call may be TRBD1 or TRBD2 (7 bases each). CDR1 and CDR2 from the germline V gene are LGHNA and YNFKEQ. The CDR3 contains 15 residues. Trimming left V 4 bases short and J 2 bases short, with 14 bases between. The CDR3 sequence is CASSRRQGGQETQYF. The CDR3 DNA reads TGTGCCAGCAGCCGTCGACAGGGAGGGCAAGAGACCCAGTACTTC.

This rearrangement joins TRBV11-2 to TRBJ1-6, with TRBD1 matching over 8 bases. Looked up from germline, CDR1 is SGHAT and CDR2 is FQNNGV. The CDR3 is 14 amino acids. The V gene end was trimmed by 6 bases and the J gene end by 5 bases; junction bases not matched to a gene: 3. The CDR3 nucleotides read TGTGCCAGCAGTGCAGGGGGCAATAATTCACCCCTCCACTTT. Its translation: CASSAGGNNSPLHF.

The V call is TRBV3-1, the J call TRBJ2-7; D remains ambiguous. Trimming stripped 0 bases from V and 1 base from J, with 10 bases between. The CDR3 covers 15 residues. Germline values: CDR1 LGHDT, CDR2 YNNKEL (reference sequence). DNA of the CDR3: TGTGCCAGCAGCCAAGATTCCGGAGCATCCTACGAGCAGTACTTC. It codes for CASSQDSGASYEQYF.

The V and J genes are TRBV7-9 and TRBJ2-1, with D possibly being TRBD1 or TRBD2 (5 bases each). The CDR3 spans 16 residues. Trimming pared 6 bases from V and 4 bases from J, leaving 19 bases between. Germline V gives CDR1 SEHNR, CDR2 FQNEAQ (reference sequence). The CDR3 protein is CASRAGTGTGYNEQFF. The CDR3 DNA follows: TGTGCCAGCAGAGCAGGGACGGGGACGGGTTACAATGAGCAGTTCTTC.

This clonotype has just a few counts. The chain is built from TRBV5-1 and TRBJ2-1; D ambiguous. CDR3 size: 17 residues. The V end lost 0 bases, the J end lost 0 bases, and 13 bases lay between the germline ends. CDR1 and CDR2 (germline): SGHRS, YFSETQ. CDR3 DNA: TGCGCCAGCAGCTTGGTGGAGTGGGTGCGCTCCTACAATGAGCAGTTCTTC. Residues: CASSLVEWVRSYNEQFF.

V gene TRBV20-1 combines with J gene TRBJ1-1, with D unclear. The CDR3 is 12 amino acids. Germline values: CDR1 DFQATT, CDR2 SNEGSKA (reference sequence). Deletions cut 7 bases from V and 1 base from J, with 10 bases between. In DNA, the CDR3 is TGCAGTGTGAGGGCGGGGAACACTGAAGCTTTCTTT. Translation gives CSVRAGNTEAFF.

The chain links TRBV27 to TRBJ2-7, with D perhaps TRBD2 (6 bases). Trimming pared 5 bases from V and 7 bases from J, leaving 18 bases between. Germline CDR1 MNHEY, CDR2 SMNVEV (reference sequence). The CDR3 contains 14 residues. The CDR3 DNA is TGTGCCAGCAGTCCCGGGACTCTGCCCTCGGAGCAGTACTTC. Its translation: CASSPGTLPSEQYF.

The chain combines TRBV30 with TRBJ1-6; D may be TRBD1 (6 bases). The germline V and J ends were trimmed by 0 bases and 0 bases, with 30 bases remaining between them. The CDR3 spans 23 residues. Germline V gene sequence: CDR1 GTSNPN, CDR2 SVGIG (reference sequence). The CDR3 reads CAWSVLKGGGSTLMSSYNSPLHF. In DNA, the CDR3 is TGTGCCTGGAGTGTACTGAAAGGGGGTGGAAGCACGTTGATGAGCTCCTATAATTCACCCCTCCACTTT.

The V and J genes are TRBV5-6 and TRBJ1-5; 7 positions agree with TRBD1. V dropped 4 bases and J dropped 0; count of bases not matched to a gene: 7. Per the germline V gene, CDR1 is SGHDT and CDR2 is YYEEEE. The CDR3 runs to 16 residues. The DNA of the CDR3 is TGTGCCAGCAGCCATCAGGGGGTTTATAGCAATCAGCCCCAGCATTTT. It translates to CASSHQGVYSNQPQHF.

The gene calls are TRBV4-3 and TRBJ2-5; D is ambiguous. V shed 0 bases and J shed 5 bases, with 10 bases lying between them. The CDR3 spans 14 residues. From germline, CDR1 is LGHNA and CDR2 YSLEER. In DNA, the CDR3 is TGCGCCAGCAGCCAAGATCTGTCTCCGGAGACCCAGTACTTC. It specifies CASSQDLSPETQYF.

The chain couples TRBV6-6 to TRBJ2-7, with D possibly being TRBD1 or TRBD2 (5 bases each). The germline V gene encodes CDR1 MNHNY and CDR2 SVGAGI (reference sequence). Between the trimmed V and J ends, which lost 2 bases and 7 bases, there was a span of 12 bases. The length of the CDR3 is 13 residues. CDR3 DNA: TGTGCCAGCAGTTACGGGACGGCCGTTGAGCAGTACTTC. It is translated as CASSYGTAVEQYF.

The J gene is TRBJ2-5, the V gene TRBV27; weak D call: TRBD2 (6 bases). The V end was cut by 4 bases, the J end by 2 bases, with 14 bases between. Looked up from germline, CDR1 is MNHEY and CDR2 is SMNVEV (reference sequence). The CDR3 is 15 amino acids. This CDR3 reads CASSSPVAGQETQYF. CDR3 DNA sequence: TGTGCCAGCAGTTCGCCGGTGGCGGGACAAGAGACCCAGTACTTC.

The gene calls are TRBV29-1 and TRBJ2-7, with D unclear. Trimming stripped 8 bases from V and 0 bases from J, with 14 bases between. The CDR3 sequence is 13 residues long. In germline, CDR1 is SQVTM, CDR2 ANQGSEA. In DNA, the CDR3 is TGCAGCTACCGAGATCCAAGCTCCTACGAGCAGTACTTC. Translation: CSYRDPSSYEQYF.

V is TRBV18 and J is TRBJ2-3; maybe TRBD2 (6 bases). The CDR3 spans 16 residues. Germline V lookup: CDR1 KGHSH, CDR2 LQKENI. V dropped 0 bases and J dropped 4 bases, with 14 bases sitting between them. The CDR3 spells CASSPPGTGAADTQYF. The CDR3 DNA sequence: TGTGCCAGCTCACCACCGGGAACGGGAGCGGCAGATACGCAGTATTTT.